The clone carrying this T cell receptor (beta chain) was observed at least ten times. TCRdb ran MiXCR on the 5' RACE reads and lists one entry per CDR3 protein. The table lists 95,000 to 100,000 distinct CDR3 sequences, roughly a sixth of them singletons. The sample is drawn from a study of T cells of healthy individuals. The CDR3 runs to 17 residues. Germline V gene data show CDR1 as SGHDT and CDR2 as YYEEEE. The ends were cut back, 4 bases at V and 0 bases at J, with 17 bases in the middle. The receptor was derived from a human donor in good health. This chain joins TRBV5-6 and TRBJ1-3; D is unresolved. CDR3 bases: TGTGCCAGCAGCGATACCCCCCGGGCCTTCTCTGGAAACACCATATATTTT. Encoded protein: CASSDTPRAFSGNTIYF.